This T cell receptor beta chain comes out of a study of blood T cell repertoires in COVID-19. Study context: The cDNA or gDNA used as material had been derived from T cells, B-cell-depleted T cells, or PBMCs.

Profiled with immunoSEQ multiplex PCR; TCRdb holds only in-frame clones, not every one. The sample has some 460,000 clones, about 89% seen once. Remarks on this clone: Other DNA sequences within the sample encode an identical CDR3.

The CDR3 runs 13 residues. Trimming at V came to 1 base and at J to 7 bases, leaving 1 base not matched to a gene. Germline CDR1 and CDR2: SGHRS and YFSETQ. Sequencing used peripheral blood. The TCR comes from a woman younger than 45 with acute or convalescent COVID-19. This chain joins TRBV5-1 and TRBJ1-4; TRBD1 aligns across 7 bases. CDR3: CASSLTGAEKLFF. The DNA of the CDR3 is TGCGCCAGCAGCTTGACAGGGGCTGAAAAACTGTTTTTT.